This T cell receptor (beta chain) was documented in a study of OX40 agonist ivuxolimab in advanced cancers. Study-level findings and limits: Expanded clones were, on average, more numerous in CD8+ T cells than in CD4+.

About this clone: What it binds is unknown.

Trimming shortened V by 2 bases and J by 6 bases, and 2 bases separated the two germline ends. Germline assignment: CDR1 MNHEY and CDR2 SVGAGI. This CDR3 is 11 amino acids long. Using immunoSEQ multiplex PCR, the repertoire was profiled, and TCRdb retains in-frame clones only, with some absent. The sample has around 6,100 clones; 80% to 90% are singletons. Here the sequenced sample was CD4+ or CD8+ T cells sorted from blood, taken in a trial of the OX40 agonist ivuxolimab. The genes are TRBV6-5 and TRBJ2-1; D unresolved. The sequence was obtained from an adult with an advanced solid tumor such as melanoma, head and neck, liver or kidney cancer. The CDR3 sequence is CASSYLNEQFF. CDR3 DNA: TGTGCCAGCAGTTACCTCAATGAGCAGTTCTTC.